This TCR beta chain was identified during a study of blood T cell repertoires in COVID-19. Study background: The United States, Italy and Spain supplied acute and convalescent COVID-19 samples.

Using immunoSEQ multiplex PCR, the repertoire was profiled, and TCRdb retains in-frame clones only, with some absent. This table holds about 130,000 clones, approximately 88% found once. CDR3 length equals 16 residues. V was trimmed by 5 bases and J by 0 bases, leaving 15 bases between them. From germline, CDR1 is SEHNR and CDR2 FQNEAQ (reference sequence). This receptor was identified in a man between 65 and 85 years old with active COVID-19. Source material: peripheral blood. The chain couples TRBV7-9 to TRBJ2-3; a possible D gene is TRBD2 (6 bases). The CDR3 DNA is TGTGCCAGCAGCCAACGAGCGGGTACTAGCACAGATACGCAGTATTTT. Protein sequence: CASSQRAGTSTDTQYF.